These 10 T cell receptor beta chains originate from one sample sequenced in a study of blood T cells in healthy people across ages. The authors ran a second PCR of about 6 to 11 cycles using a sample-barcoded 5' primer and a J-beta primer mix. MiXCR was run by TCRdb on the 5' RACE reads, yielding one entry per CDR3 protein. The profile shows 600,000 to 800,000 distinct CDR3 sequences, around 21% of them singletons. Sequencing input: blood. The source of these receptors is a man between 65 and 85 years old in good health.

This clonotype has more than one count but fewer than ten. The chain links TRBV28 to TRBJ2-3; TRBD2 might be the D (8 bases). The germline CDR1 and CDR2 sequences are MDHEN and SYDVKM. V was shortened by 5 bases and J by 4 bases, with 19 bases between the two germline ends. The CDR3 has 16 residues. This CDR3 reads CASSHDRVAGPDTQYF. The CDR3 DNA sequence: TGTGCCAGCAGTCATGACAGGGTAGCGGGACCAGATACGCAGTATTTT.

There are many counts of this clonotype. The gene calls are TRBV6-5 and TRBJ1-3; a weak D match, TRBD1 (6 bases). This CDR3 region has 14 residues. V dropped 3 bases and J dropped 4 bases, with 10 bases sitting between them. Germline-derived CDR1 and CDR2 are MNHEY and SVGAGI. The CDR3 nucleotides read TGTGCCAGCAGTTATGGGGGCGCGGGAAACACCATATATTTT. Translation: CASSYGGAGNTIYF.

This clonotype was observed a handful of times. The CDR3 DNA reads as TGTGCCAGCAGCCCCTCAAGCACGAAGCCCTACGAGCAGTACTTC. Encoded protein: CASSPSSTKPYEQYF. The chain is built from TRBV3-1 and TRBJ2-7; no firm D call. The CDR3 is 15 residues long. V lost 4 bases and J lost 2, with 15 bases in between. CDR1 and CDR2 from the germline V gene are LGHDT and YNNKEL (reference sequence).

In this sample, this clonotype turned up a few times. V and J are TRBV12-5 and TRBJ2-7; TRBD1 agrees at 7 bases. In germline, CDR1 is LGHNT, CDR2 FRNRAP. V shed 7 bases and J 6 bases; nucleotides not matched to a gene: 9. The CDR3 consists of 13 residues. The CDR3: CASAPRQGTEQYF. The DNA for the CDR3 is TGTGCTAGTGCCCCTAGACAGGGCACCGAGCAGTACTTC.

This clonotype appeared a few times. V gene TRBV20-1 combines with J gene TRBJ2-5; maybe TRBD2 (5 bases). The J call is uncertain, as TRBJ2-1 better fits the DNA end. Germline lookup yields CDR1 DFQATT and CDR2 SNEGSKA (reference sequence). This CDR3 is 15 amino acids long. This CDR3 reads CSARDQVAQNNEQFF. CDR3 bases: TGCAGTGCTAGAGATCAAGTAGCGCAAAACAATGAGCAGTTCTTC.

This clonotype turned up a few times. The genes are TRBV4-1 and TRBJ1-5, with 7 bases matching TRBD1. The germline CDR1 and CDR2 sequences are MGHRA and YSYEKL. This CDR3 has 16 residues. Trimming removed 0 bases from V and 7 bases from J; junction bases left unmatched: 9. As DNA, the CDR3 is TGCGCCAGCAGCCAAGATAGGACAGGTCGGCCCCAGCCCCAGCATTTT. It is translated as CASSQDRTGRPQPQHF.

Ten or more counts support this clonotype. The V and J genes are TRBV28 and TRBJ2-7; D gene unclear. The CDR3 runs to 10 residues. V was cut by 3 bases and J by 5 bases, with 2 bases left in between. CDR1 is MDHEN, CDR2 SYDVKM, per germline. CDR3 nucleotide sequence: TGTGCCAGCAGTTTGAACGAGCAGTACTTC. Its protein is CASSLNEQYF.

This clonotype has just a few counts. CDR3 in amino acids: CSASSGTSGRALDTQYF. In DNA form, the CDR3 reads TGCAGTGCTTCCTCCGGGACTAGCGGGAGGGCCCTAGATACGCAGTATTTT. This chain connects TRBV20-1 to TRBJ2-3; 16 nucleotides agree with TRBD2. Germline trimming cut 5 bases from V and 5 bases from J; bases unmatched to any gene: 10. Germline values: CDR1 DFQATT, CDR2 SNEGSKA (reference sequence). This CDR3 is 17 amino acids long.

Here the CDR3 reads CASSLRGQGPYEQYF. CDR3 in DNA: TGTGCCAGCAGCTTAAGGGGACAGGGGCCCTACGAGCAGTACTTC. The chain carries TRBV7-2 and TRBJ2-5, with TRBD1 matching over 10 bases. The tail of the sequence fits TRBJ2-7 better, so the J call may be wrong. The V gene's germline CDR1 is SGHTA and CDR2 FQGNSA. This CDR3 is built from 15 residues.

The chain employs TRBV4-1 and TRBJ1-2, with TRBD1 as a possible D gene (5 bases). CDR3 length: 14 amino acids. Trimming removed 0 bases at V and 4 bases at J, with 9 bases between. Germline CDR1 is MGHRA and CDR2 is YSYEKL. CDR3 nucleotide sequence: TGCGCCAGCAGCCAAGATATAGGGGCCTATGGCTACACCTTC. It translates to CASSQDIGAYGYTF.